There are a few counts of the clone carrying this T cell receptor (beta chain). Each CDR3 protein is one row after TCRdb ran MiXCR on the RT-PCR reads. Of about 680,000 distinct CDR3 sequences detected, 13% to 15% appear once; the ten largest clones hold roughly 3.9%. Germline-derived CDR1 and CDR2 are SGHRS and YFSETQ. The CDR3 consists of 15 residues. V trimming: 4 bases; J trimming: 7 bases; junction bases outside the gene matches: 8. Sequencing was performed on memory CD4+ T cells from blood. The V and J genes are TRBV5-1 and TRBJ1-4; 9 bases match TRBD1. The clonotype originates from a female donor in good health, serving as a healthy control. CDR3 DNA sequence: TGCGCCAGCAGCGAGGACAGGGGTGCGGGTGAAAAACTGTTTTTT. This codes for CASSEDRGAGEKLFF.